This TCR beta chain appears in the sequencing data of a study of OX40 agonist ivuxolimab in advanced cancers. Method: immunoSEQ multiplex PCR; TCRdb's copy keeps in-frame clones and lacks some. The repertoire has some 80,000 clones, approximately 85% of them found once; the top ten carry more than 20%. Sample: CD4+ or CD8+ T cells sorted from blood, taken in a trial of the OX40 agonist ivuxolimab. This sequence originates from an adult with an advanced solid tumor such as melanoma, head and neck, liver or kidney cancer.

The CDR3 DNA is TGTGCCAGCAGCTTAGTGCAGGGGCCGGGTAGTACGGAAGCTTTCTTT. Its protein product is CASSLVQGPGSTEAFF. The chain carries TRBV7-9 and TRBJ1-1; weak D call: TRBD1 (6 bases). This CDR3 has 16 residues. V was trimmed by 1 base and J by 8 bases, leaving 20 bases between them. Germline V gene sequence: CDR1 SEHNR, CDR2 FQNEAQ (reference sequence).